Listed below are T cell receptor beta chains from one sample, sequenced in a study of cytomegalovirus exposure and HLA in healthy donors. Repertoires were generated with immunoSEQ multiplex PCR, while TCRdb's copy carries only in-frame clones and drops some. The sample includes about 120,000 clones, 60% to 80% of them seen just once. The sequencing input was PBMCs. These receptors all come from a human donor in good health. CDR3s include the opening cysteine and the closing phenylalanine or tryptophan. D genes are given only for firm matches. Expanded clones are given a class, and other clones once, few, many or no size at all.

CDR3nt	CDR3aa	v_gene	j_gene	abundance	d_gene
TGTGCCAGCAGCCCCCCGGACAGCCCTTCTGGAAACACCATATATTTT	CASSPPDSPSGNTIYF	TRBV7-9	TRBJ1-3	NA	NA
TGTGCCAGCAGTACAGGGAGAAGCACAGATACGCAGTATTTT	CASSTGRSTDTQYF	TRBV28	TRBJ2-3	NA	NA
TGTGCCAGCAGCCAAGATTTAACAACTAGCGGGAGGGGGCAGTTCTTC	CASSQDLTTSGRGQFF	TRBV4-2	TRBJ2-1	NA	TRBD2
TGTGCCAGCTCGGAGGGACAGGGGGCGTGGGGCACTGAAGCTTTCTTT	CASSEGQGAWGTEAFF	TRBV18	TRBJ1-1	NA	TRBD1
TGTGCCAGCAGTTCACAGGGGGAAACCTACGAGCAGTACTTC	CASSSQGETYEQYF	TRBV27	TRBJ2-7	NA	TRBD1
TGTGCCAGCAGCTTGGGTGGGGGCACGAACACCGGGGAGCTGTTTTTT	CASSLGGGTNTGELFF	TRBV5-4	TRBJ2-2	NA	NA
TGTGCCAGCAGCCCCCTAGCGGGAGGGGCAGATACGCAGTATTTT	CASSPLAGGADTQYF	TRBV9	TRBJ2-3	NA	TRBD2
TGTGCCAGCAGTAGGGACAGGGCAAATCAGCCCCAGCATTTT	CASSRDRANQPQHF	TRBV6-5	TRBJ1-5	NA	TRBD1
TGTGCCAGCATCGCCTGGGACTCGATGAACACTGAAGCTTTCTTT	CASIAWDSMNTEAFF	TRBV7-9	TRBJ1-1	few	NA
TGTGCCAGCAGTGAATTGATGGGACAGGGTTTTAACTATGGCTACACCTTC	CASSELMGQGFNYGYTF	TRBV6-1	TRBJ1-2	NA	TRBD1
TGTGCCAGCAGTACAGGGGGCCGTAATGAAAAACTGTTTTTT	CASSTGGRNEKLFF	TRBV27	TRBJ1-4	NA	TRBD1
TGTGCCATCAGTAAAGAGGGTCTCTACAATGAGCAGTTCTTC	CAISKEGLYNEQFF	TRBV10-3	TRBJ2-1	NA	NA
TGTGCCTGGAGTGCCCGGGGCACAGATACGCAGTATTTT	CAWSARGTDTQYF	TRBV30	TRBJ2-3	NA	NA
TGTGCCAGCAGTTTAAACCCGAGGGGGACCTATGGCTACACCTTC	CASSLNPRGTYGYTF	TRBV27	TRBJ1-2	NA	NA
TGTGCCAGCAGTGGGCCTAGCGGGAGGGCCGGGGATACGCAGTATTTT	CASSGPSGRAGDTQYF	TRBV2	TRBJ2-3	NA	TRBD2
TGCAGCGTTGGGACTAGCGGGTACTACAATGAGCAGTTCTTC	CSVGTSGYYNEQFF	TRBV29-1	TRBJ2-1	NA	TRBD2
TGTGCCTGGAAAGAAGGACAGTTTGTTGGCGAGCAGTACTTC	CAWKEGQFVGEQYF	TRBV30	TRBJ2-7	NA	NA
TGCAGCGTTAGGGGGAGTGAGCAGTTCTTC	CSVRGSEQFF	TRBV29-1	TRBJ2-1	NA	NA
TGTGCCAGTAGTATAGGTTGGACTAGCGGGGGCTACGAGCAGTACTTC	CASSIGWTSGGYEQYF	TRBV19	TRBJ2-7	once	TRBD2